This T cell receptor (beta chain) was profiled in a study of technical replicates of blood from a few donors. Only in-frame clones appear in the TCRdb table, and some are missing; sequencing was by immunoSEQ multiplex PCR. The sample shows 70,000 to 85,000 clones, nearly 97% of them seen only once. The V and J ends lost 7 bases and 6 bases, in that order; junction bases with no gene match: 11. This CDR3 is built from 15 residues. The V gene's germline CDR1 is MGHDK and CDR2 SYGVNS. This rearrangement joins TRBV25-1 to TRBJ2-1; 8 bases are shared with TRBD2. This clonotype was sampled from a human donor in good health. The sample comprised T cells isolated from PBMCs. The CDR3 reads CASTRFLAGLNEQFF. CDR3 in DNA: TGTGCCAGCACCCGGTTTCTAGCGGGCCTCAATGAGCAGTTCTTC.